This T cell receptor (beta chain) was recorded in a study of shared clonotypes between healthy human individuals. For the study at large: Serving as donors were two women and three men, whose ages spanned 18 to 49. Findings of the study overall: Larger richness was generally estimated for naive than memory subsets. Limited genetic and exposure-history diversity came from having few donors.

At a deep level, the assay was run. Clones were read by immunoSEQ multiplex PCR, and TCRdb kept only the in-frame ones, dropping some. Of 2 million to 2.5 million clones in the sample, 90% to 96% were seen once. This clone was detected only once. Its antigen is not identified. The V gene's germline CDR1 is LNHDA and CDR2 SQIVND (reference sequence). The J segment lost 0 bases and the V segment lost 3 bases, leaving 4 bases of the junction unmatched. This CDR3 spans 15 amino acids. The TCR originated in a man aged 18 to 35 in good health. J is TRBJ1-1 and V is TRBV19; TRBD1 matches at 7 bases. Sample: naive CD4+ T cells sorted from blood. Regarding subset: CD45RA+ positively selected. This CDR3 reads CASSIGTVMNTEAFF. The DNA of the CDR3 is TGTGCCAGTAGTATCGGGACAGTCATGAACACTGAAGCTTTCTTT.